The 8 T cell receptor beta chains given below trace back to one sample, sequenced in a study of blood T cells in healthy people across ages. Primed by a sample-barcoded 5' primer and a J-beta primer mix, a second PCR proceeded for about 6 to 11 cycles. One entry per CDR3 protein, called by TCRdb with MiXCR from the 5' RACE reads. The sample contains 600,000 or so distinct CDR3 sequences, approximately 30% of which appear only once. The sequenced material came from blood. Every receptor here comes from a woman of 80 years or more in good health.

The chain carries TRBV5-1 and TRBJ2-1; 9 bases map to TRBD1. The DNA end favors TRBJ2-7, so the J call may be wrong. Per the germline V gene, CDR1 is SGHRS and CDR2 is YFSETQ. The CDR3 is 16 residues long. The CDR3 DNA reads TGCGCCAGCAGCCTGTTAGACAGGGGGTCCTACAATGAGCAGTACTTC. Translating gives CASSLLDRGSYNEQYF.

The chain links TRBV20-1 to TRBJ2-1; 12 bases are a match to TRBD2. Germline V lookup: CDR1 DFQATT, CDR2 SNEGSKA (reference sequence). The CDR3 spans 15 residues. V shed 3 bases and J 6 bases; nucleotides not matched to a gene: 6. DNA for the CDR3: TGCAGTGCTAGTGAGACTAGCGGGGGACCCAATGAGCAGTTCTTC. Translated, it gives CSASETSGGPNEQFF.

This clonotype was counted at least ten times. This sequence joins TRBV6-6 and TRBJ2-3, with a possible D match to TRBD2 (6 bases). This CDR3 comprises 16 residues. The germline V gene encodes CDR1 MNHNY and CDR2 SVGAGI (reference sequence). V was trimmed by 7 bases and J by 0 bases, leaving 17 bases between them. The CDR3 region has the DNA TGTGCCAGCAACCGACCGGGAGCTCCTAGCACAGATACGCAGTATTTT. Amino acid sequence: CASNRPGAPSTDTQYF.

The rearrangement joins TRBV6-2 or TRBV6-3 to TRBJ1-5; the D gene is possibly TRBD1 (5 bases). The V end was cut by 0 bases, the J end by 6 bases, with 9 bases between. CDR1 and CDR2 from the germline V gene are MNHEY and SVGEGT. The CDR3 totals 14 residues. The CDR3 DNA sequence: TGTGCCAGCAGTTACTCACAGGTCCGTCAGCCCCAGCATTTT. As protein: CASSYSQVRQPQHF.

This clonotype occurred a few times. At one end the junction does not follow the germline gene, possibly because of a read error. The V gene is TRBV10-3, the J gene TRBJ1-5; no clear D gene. There are 13 residues in the CDR3. In germline, CDR1 is ENHRY, CDR2 SYGVKD. The CDR3 reads CAISRDGNQPRHF. CDR3 coding DNA: TGTGCCATCAGTCGAGACGGCAATCAGCCCCGGCATTTT.

This clonotype was counted many times. V usage is TRBV14 and J usage is TRBJ1-6, with D possibly being TRBD1 (5 bases). Trimming removed 0 bases from V and 9 bases from J, with 12 bases in between. The CDR3 has 15 amino acids. CDR1 is SGHDN, CDR2 FVKESK, per germline. CDR3 bases: TGTGCCAGCAGCCAAGAGTCCCAGGGTCGTTCACCCCTCCACTTT. This translates into CASSQESQGRSPLHF.

This clonotype was counted at least ten times. This chain connects TRBV20-1 to TRBJ2-7, with unresolved D. Germline CDR1 and CDR2: DFQATT and SNEGSKA (reference sequence). This CDR3 region has 14 residues. V was trimmed by 6 bases and J by 6 bases, leaving 21 bases between them. In DNA, the CDR3 is TGCAGTGCGCAGGACCAGTGGGGATCCCGCGAGCAGTACTTC. Amino acids: CSAQDQWGSREQYF.

Details on this clonotype: With a much larger clone just one base away, this may be a read error. The chain uses TRBV7-9 and TRBJ2-7, with D uncertain. CDR1 is SEHNR and CDR2 is FQNEAQ in the germline V gene (reference sequence). The CDR3 is 12 residues long. The V and J ends lost 2 bases and 7 bases respectively, with 9 bases between them. In nucleotides, the CDR3 is TGTGCCAGCAGCTTAATGCTCTATGAGCAGTACTTC. As protein: CASSLMLYEQYF.